Reported below is one T cell receptor (beta chain). The CDR3 regions of TCR beta were amplified from RNA transcripts. The HTBI primer set served for first-round RT-PCR of the TCR CDR3. TCRdb ran MiXCR on the multiplex PCR reads and lists one entry per CDR3 protein. Counted here are about 600,000 distinct CDR3 sequences, roughly 14% occurring once; the ten biggest clones make up approximately 12%. The data belong to a study of T cells in Graves' hyperthyroidism and ophthalmopathy. The TCR comes from a woman aged 50 to 65 with Graves' ophthalmopathy. What was sequenced was blood.

The CDR3 coding sequence is TGCAGTTCGAGCGGGAGTTATCGAGAGACCCAGTACTTC. Its translation: CSSSGSYRETQYF. The V call is TRBV20-1, the J call TRBJ2-5; 8 bases fit TRBD2. The CDR3 sequence is 13 residues long. Germline assignment: CDR1 DFQATT and CDR2 SNEGSKA (reference sequence). J was trimmed by 4 bases and V by 8 bases; bases with no gene match: 9.